This TCR beta chain was captured in a study of T cells in Graves' hyperthyroidism and ophthalmopathy. Looking at the study overall: Blood was drawn when the patient was first diagnosed and still untreated.

Patients were excluded because of uncontrolled infection, other autoimmune disease, pregnancy or lactation. This clonotype has just a few counts. Its target is not known. The study, taken as a whole, reports: The majority of expanded thyroid clonotypes above 0.001 also appeared in blood. Prediction of ophthalmopathy progression came a median around 6.1 months pre-onset.

The TCR beta CDR3 regions underwent amplification using RNA transcripts as the source. TCR CDR3 underwent first-round RT-PCR with the HTBI primer set. TCRdb itself ran the multiplex PCR reads through MiXCR, one entry per CDR3 protein. The data hold hundreds of thousands of distinct CDR3 sequences, with 14% observed a single time. Trimming stripped 4 bases from V and 2 bases from J, with 11 bases between. This CDR3 contains 14 residues. Germline CDR1 LGHNA, CDR2 YNFKEQ. The clonotype comes from a woman aged 18 to 35 with Graves' hyperthyroidism. This sequence joins TRBV4-2 and TRBJ1-1; a weak D match, TRBD1 (5 bases). Source material: blood. Here the CDR3 reads CASSLDRPNTEAFF. In nucleotides, the CDR3 is TGTGCCAGCAGCCTCGACAGACCTAACACTGAAGCTTTCTTT.